The source of this T cell receptor (beta chain) is a study of cytomegalovirus exposure and HLA in healthy donors. Study results and limitations: An analysis that came later showed most CMV-associated TCR beta chains appearing HLA-restricted. TCR beta V- and J-gene trimming was later associated with a missense DCLRE1C variant. For most TCR beta V segments, an earlier analysis put the productive rate at about 87% or about 30% of the time.

This CDR3 has 12 residues. Trimming took 7 bases from V and 8 from J, leaving 14 bases between them. The V gene's germline CDR1 is MDHEN and CDR2 SYDVKM. Concerning this clone itself: What it recognizes is unknown.

The PCR had 60 Vbeta and 13 Jbeta primers. Authors' methods: Later, roughly 80 million unique TCR beta chains were counted in an analysis, and some 9.9 million of them were shared. Only in-frame clones appear in the TCRdb table, and some are missing; sequencing was by immunoSEQ multiplex PCR. That table gives V, J and clone size, and the DNA gave D and trimming. The data contain 100,000 or so clones, around three quarters of them singletons. Material for sequencing was PBMCs. The chain is built from TRBV28 and TRBJ1-2, with no clear D. The receptor was derived from a woman aged 50 to 60 in good health and CMV-seropositive. The DNA of the CDR3 is TGTGCCAGCACACTCGCATCACGGGGCTACACCTTC. This sequence encodes CASTLASRGYTF.